Shown below are 3 T cell receptor beta chains from a single sample sequenced in a study of early T cells in non-severe SARS-CoV-2 infection. From the 5' RACE reads, TCRdb called clonotypes with MiXCR, one entry per CDR3 protein. The sample lists 85,000 to 120,000 distinct CDR3 sequences; around 13% were seen once. Specimen: whole blood. Every receptor here comes from an adult who was a healthcare worker with PCR-confirmed SARS-CoV-2 infection or an uninfected control (not recorded which).

V and J are TRBV6-2 or TRBV6-3 and TRBJ2-7; D gene ambiguous. CDR1 and CDR2 from the germline V gene are MNHEY and SVGEGT. V was clipped by 5 bases and J by 10 bases, with 12 bases between them. This CDR3 is built from 11 residues. CDR3 nucleotide sequence: TGTGCCAGCAGTCAAACAGTCGAACAGTACTTC. Its translation is CASSQTVEQYF.

This clonotype has a handful of counts. This chain links TRBV13 with TRBJ2-1, with 11 bases identical to TRBD2. J was trimmed by 2 bases and V by 0 bases; bases with no gene match: 0. The CDR3 runs 16 residues. CDR1 is PRHDT, CDR2 FYEKMQ, per germline (reference sequence). Here the CDR3 DNA reads TGTGCCAGCAGCTTAGGACTAGCGGGGGCCTACAATGAGCAGTTCTTC. Amino acids: CASSLGLAGAYNEQFF.

This clonotype was counted many times. The chain employs TRBV29-1 and TRBJ2-1; D possibly corresponds to TRBD1 (5 bases). The CDR3 is 12 residues long. Germline assignment: CDR1 SQVTM and CDR2 ANQGSEA. V was trimmed by 5 bases and J by 6 bases, leaving 11 bases between them. In nucleotides, the CDR3 is TGCAGCGTTCCGGCAGGGTCCAATGAGCAGTTCTTC. This sequence encodes CSVPAGSNEQFF.